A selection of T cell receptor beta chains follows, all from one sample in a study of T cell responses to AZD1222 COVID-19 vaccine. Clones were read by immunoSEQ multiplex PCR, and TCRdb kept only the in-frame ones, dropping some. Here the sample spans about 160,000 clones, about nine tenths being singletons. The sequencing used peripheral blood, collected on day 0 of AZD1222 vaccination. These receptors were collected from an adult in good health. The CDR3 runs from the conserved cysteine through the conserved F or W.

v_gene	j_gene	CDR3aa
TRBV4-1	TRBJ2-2	CASSREDRQNTGELFF
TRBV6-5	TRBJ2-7	CASSKDRLSYEQYF
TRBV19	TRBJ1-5	CASSTGPTGSFYSNQPQHF
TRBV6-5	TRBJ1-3	CASSMGNSGNTIYF
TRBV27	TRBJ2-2	CASSGRDRGGTGELFF
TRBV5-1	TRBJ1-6	CASSDRSGARNSPLHF
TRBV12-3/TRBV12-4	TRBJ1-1	CASSLGEDTEAFF
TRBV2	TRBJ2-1	CASSGLAGSYNEQFF
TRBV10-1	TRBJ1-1	CASSLGRGRRNTEAFF
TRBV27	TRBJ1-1	CASSPLAGVGNTEAFF
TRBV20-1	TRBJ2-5	CSASAGGQETQYF
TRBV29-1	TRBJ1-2	CSVSQGGYGYTF
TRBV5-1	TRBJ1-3	CASSFNPRGDGNTIYF
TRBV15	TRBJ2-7	CATSRVGSGIYDKQYF
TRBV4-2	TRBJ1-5	CASSPRTDQPQHF
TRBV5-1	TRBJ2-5	CASSWGWGRGQETQYF
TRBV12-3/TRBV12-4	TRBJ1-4	CASRYRVGGKLFF
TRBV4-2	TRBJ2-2	CASSQDYPGSGELFF
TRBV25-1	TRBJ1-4	CASSITGPNEKLFF
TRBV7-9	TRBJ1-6	CASSIQGVNSPLHF
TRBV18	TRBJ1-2	CASSPTQGVEGYTF
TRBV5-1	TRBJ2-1	CASRTGTSAYNEQFF
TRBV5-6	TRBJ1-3	CASSFLAGTIYF
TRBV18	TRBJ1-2	CASSPPATGRNYGYTF
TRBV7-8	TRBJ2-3	CASSRFGDTQYF
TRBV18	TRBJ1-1	CASSPSQGVGTEAFF
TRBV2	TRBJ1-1	CASISKGATEAFF
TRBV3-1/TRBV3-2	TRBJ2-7	CASSQSTASRAYEQYF
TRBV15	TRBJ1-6	CATTPGQGSPLHF
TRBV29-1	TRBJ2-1	CSVDRGGNEQFF
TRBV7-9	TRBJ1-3	CASSFTGLSGNTIYF
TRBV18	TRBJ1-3	CASSPSRSGNTIYF
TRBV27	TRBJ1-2	CASSFTLGAINGGYTF
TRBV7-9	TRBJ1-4	CASSLTGTRNEKLFF
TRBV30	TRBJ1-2	CAWGQGNGYYGYTF
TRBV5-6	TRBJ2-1	CASSSDRGSYNEQFF
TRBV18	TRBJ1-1	CASSPGGQDTEAFF
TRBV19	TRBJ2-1	CASSPQGWLAGGNHYNEQFF
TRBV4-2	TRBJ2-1	CASSPLAYNEQFF
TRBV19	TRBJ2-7	CASSSGGPYEQYF